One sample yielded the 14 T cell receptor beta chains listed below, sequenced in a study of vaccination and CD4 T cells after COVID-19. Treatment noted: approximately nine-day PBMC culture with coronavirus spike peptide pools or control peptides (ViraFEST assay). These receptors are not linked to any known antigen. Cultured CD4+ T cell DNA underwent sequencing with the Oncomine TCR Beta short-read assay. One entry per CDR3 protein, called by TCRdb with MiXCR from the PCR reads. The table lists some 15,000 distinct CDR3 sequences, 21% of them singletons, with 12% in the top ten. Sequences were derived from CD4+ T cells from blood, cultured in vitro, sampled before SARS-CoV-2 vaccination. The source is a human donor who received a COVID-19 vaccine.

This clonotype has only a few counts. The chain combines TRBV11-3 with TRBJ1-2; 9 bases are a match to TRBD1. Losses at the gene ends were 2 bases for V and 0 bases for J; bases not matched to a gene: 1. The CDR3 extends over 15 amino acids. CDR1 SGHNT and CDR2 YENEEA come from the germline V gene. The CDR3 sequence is CASSLRTGANYGYTF. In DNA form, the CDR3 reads TGTGCCAGCAGCTTAAGGACAGGGGCTAACTATGGCTACACCTTC.

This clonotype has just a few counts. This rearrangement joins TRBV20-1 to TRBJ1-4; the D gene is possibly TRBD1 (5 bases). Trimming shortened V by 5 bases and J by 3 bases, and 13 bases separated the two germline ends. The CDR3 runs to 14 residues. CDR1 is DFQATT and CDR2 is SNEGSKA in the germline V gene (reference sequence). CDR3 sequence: CSAPSRVPNEKLFF. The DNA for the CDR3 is TGCAGTGCTCCTAGCAGGGTCCCTAATGAAAAACTGTTTTTT.

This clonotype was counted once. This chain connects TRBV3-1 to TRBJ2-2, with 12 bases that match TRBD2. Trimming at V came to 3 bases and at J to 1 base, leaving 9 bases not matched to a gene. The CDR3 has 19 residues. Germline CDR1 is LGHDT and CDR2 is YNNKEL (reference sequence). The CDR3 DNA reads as TGTGCCAGCAGCCAGCTTACTAGCGGGGGGTGGGAGAACACCGGGGAGCTGTTTTTT. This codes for CASSQLTSGGWENTGELFF.

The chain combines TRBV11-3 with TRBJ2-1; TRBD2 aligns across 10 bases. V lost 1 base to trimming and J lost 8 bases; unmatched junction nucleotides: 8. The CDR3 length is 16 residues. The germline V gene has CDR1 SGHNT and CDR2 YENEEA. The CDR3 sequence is CASSLGRLAGVDEQFF. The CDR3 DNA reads TGTGCCAGCAGCTTAGGTCGGCTAGCGGGGGTCGATGAGCAGTTCTTC.

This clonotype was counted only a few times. The CDR3 sequence: CAISELYFGELFF. CDR3 bases: TGTGCCATCAGTGAGCTGTATTTCGGGGAGCTGTTTTTT. The chain employs TRBV10-3 and TRBJ2-2, with unresolved D. Trimming pared 2 bases from V and 7 bases from J, leaving 8 bases between. Per the germline V gene, CDR1 is ENHRY and CDR2 is SYGVKD. CDR3 size: 13 residues.

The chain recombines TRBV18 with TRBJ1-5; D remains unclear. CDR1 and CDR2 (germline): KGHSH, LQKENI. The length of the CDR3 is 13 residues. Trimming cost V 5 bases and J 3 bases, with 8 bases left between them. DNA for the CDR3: TGTGCCAGCTCAGAAGCTACCAATCAGCCCCAGCATTTT. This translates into CASSEATNQPQHF.

CDR3 residues: CSAGGGWRETQYF. The CDR3 nucleotides read TGCAGTGCGGGGGGGGGTTGGAGAGAGACCCAGTACTTC. This chain connects TRBV20-1 to TRBJ2-5; 7 positions agree with TRBD2. The CDR3 runs to 13 residues. Germline assignment: CDR1 DFQATT and CDR2 SNEGSKA (reference sequence). The V and J ends lost 6 bases and 4 bases, in that order; junction bases with no gene match: 8.

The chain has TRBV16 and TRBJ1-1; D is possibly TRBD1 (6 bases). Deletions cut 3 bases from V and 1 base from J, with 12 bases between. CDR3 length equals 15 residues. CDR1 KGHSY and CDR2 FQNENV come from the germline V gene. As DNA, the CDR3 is TGTGCCAGCAGCCACAACAGGGCTACGAACACTGAAGCTTTCTTT. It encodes CASSHNRATNTEAFF.

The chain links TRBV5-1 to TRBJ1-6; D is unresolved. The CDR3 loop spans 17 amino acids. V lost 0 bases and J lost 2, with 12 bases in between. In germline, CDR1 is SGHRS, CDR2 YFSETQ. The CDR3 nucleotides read TGCGCCAGCAGCTTGGGACTTCGGAGCACCTATAATTCACCCCTCCACTTT. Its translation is CASSLGLRSTYNSPLHF.

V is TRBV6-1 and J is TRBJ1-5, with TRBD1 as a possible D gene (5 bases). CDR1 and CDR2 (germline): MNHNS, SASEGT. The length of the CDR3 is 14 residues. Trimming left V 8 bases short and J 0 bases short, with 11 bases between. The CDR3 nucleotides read TGTGCCAGCCGACAGAGTATTAGCAATCAGCCCCAGCATTTT. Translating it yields CASRQSISNQPQHF.

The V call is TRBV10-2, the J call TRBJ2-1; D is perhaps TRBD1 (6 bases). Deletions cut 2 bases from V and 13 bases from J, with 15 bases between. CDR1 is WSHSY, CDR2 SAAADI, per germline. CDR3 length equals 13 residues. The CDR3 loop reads CASSERQGKGQFF. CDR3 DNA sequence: TGCGCCAGCAGTGAGCGGCAGGGGAAGGGACAGTTCTTC.

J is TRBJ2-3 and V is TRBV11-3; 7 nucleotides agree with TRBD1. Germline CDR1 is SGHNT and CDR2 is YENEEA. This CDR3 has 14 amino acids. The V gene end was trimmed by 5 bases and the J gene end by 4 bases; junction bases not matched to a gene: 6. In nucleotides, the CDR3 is TGTGCCAGCAGCCTCGGGACAGCCGCAGATACGCAGTATTTT. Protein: CASSLGTAADTQYF. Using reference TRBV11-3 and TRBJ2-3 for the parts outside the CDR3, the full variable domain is EAGVVQSPRYKIIEKKQPVAFWCNPISGHNTLYWYLQNLGQGPELLIRYENEEAVDDSQLPKDRFSAERLKGVDSTLKIQPAELGDSAVYLCASSLGTAADTQYFGPGTRLTVL.

The CDR3 loop is CASSQQGLEGNTIYF. The DNA of the CDR3 is TGTGCCAGCAGCCAACAGGGGTTAGAAGGAAACACCATATATTTT. This rearrangement joins TRBV7-3 to TRBJ1-3; TRBD1 matches 7 bases. The CDR3 sequence is 15 residues long. Trimming cost V 5 bases and J 4 bases; bases outside gene matches: 8. Germline V gene sequence: CDR1 SGHTA, CDR2 FQGTGA.

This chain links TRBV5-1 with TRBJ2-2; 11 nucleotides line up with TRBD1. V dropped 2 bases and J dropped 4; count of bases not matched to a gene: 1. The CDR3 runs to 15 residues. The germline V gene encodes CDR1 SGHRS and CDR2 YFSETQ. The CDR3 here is CASSFGTGGTGELFF. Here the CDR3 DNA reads TGCGCCAGCAGCTTCGGGACAGGGGGCACCGGGGAGCTGTTTTTT.